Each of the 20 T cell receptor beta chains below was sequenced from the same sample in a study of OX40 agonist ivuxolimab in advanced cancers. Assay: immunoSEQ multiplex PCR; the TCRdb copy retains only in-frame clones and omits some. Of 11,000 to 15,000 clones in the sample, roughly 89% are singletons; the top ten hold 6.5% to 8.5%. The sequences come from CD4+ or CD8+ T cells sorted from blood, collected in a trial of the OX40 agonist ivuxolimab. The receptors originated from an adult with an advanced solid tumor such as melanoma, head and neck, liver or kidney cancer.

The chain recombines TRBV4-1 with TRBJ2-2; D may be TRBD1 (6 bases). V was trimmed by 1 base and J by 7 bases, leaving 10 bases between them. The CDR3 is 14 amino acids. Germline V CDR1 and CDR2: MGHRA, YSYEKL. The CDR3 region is CASSQARGNGELFF. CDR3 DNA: TGCGCCAGCAGCCAAGCAAGGGGGAACGGGGAGCTGTTTTTT.

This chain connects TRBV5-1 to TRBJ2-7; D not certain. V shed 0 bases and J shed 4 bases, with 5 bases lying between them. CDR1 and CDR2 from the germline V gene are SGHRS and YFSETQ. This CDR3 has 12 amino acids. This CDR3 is CASSLDFYEQYF. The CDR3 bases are TGCGCCAGCAGCTTGGACTTTTACGAGCAGTACTTC. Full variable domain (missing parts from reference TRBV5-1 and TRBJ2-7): KAGVTQTPRYLIKTRGQQVTLSCSPISGHRSVSWYQQTPGQGLQFLFEYFSETQRNKGNFPGRFSGRQFSNSRSEMNVSTLELGDSALYLCASSLDFYEQYFGPGTRLTVT.

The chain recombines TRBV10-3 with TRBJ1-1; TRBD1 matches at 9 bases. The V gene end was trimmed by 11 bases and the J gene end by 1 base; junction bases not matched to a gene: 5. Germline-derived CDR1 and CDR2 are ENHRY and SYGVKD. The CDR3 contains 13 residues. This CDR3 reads CASEDRGNTEAFF. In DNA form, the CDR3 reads TGTGCCTCAGAGGACAGGGGGAACACTGAAGCTTTCTTT.

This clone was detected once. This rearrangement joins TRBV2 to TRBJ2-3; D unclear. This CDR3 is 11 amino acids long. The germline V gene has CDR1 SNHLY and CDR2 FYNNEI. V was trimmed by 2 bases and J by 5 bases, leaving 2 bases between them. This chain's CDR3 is CASSERDTQYF. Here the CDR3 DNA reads TGTGCCAGCAGTGAAAGAGATACGCAGTATTTT.

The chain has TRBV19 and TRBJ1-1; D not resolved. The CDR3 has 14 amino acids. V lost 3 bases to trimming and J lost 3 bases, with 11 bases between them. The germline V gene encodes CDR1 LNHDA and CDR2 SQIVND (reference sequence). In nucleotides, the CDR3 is TGTGCCAGTAGTATGGGGAGAAGGGACACTGAAGCTTTCTTT. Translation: CASSMGRRDTEAFF.

The CDR3 DNA is TGTGCCAGCAGTGCAGGGGAGGATCAGCCCCAGCATTTT. The encoded protein is CASSAGEDQPQHF. V gene TRBV2 combines with J gene TRBJ1-5; a weak D match, TRBD1 (6 bases). The CDR3 is 13 residues long. V lost 4 bases and J lost 5, with 9 bases in between. Germline V gene sequence: CDR1 SNHLY, CDR2 FYNNEI.

CDR3 residues: CASSPGRTYGYTF. In DNA, the CDR3 is TGTGCCAGCAGCCCGGGACGGACCTATGGCTACACCTTC. The V and J genes are TRBV7-2 and TRBJ1-2, with a tentative D call TRBD1 (5 bases). The germline gives CDR1 SGHTA, CDR2 FQGNSA. The CDR3 consists of 13 residues. V lost 5 bases and J 4 bases, leaving 11 bases between the germline ends.

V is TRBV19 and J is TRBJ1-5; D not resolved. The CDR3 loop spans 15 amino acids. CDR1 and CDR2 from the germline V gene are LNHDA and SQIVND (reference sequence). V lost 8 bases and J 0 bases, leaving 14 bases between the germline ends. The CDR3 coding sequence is TGTGCCAGTGAATCTAGCGCGTATAGCAATCAGCCCCAGCATTTT. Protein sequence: CASESSAYSNQPQHF.

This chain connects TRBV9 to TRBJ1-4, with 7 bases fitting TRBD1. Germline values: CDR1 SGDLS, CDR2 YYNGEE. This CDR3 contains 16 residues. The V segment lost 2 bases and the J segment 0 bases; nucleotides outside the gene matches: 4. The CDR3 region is CASSVGGGATNEKLFF. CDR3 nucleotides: TGTGCCAGCAGCGTCGGAGGGGGCGCAACTAATGAAAAACTGTTTTTT.

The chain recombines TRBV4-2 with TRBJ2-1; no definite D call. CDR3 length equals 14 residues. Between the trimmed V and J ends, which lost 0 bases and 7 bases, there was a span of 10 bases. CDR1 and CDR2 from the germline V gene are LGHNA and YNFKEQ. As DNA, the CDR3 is TGTGCCAGCAGCCAAGATCCCCGGTGGAATGAGCAGTTCTTC. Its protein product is CASSQDPRWNEQFF.

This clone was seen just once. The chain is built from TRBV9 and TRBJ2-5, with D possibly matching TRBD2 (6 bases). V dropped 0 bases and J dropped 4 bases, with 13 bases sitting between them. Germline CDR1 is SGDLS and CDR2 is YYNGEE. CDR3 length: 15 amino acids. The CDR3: CASSVGSLGGETQYF. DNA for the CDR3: TGTGCCAGCAGCGTAGGTAGCCTGGGGGGAGAGACCCAGTACTTC. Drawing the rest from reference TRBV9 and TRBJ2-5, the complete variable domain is DSGVTQTPKHLITATGQRVTLRCSPRSGDLSVYWYQQSLDQGLQFLIQYYNGEERAKGNILERFSAQQFPDLHSELNLSSLELGDSALYFCASSVGSLGGETQYFGPGTRLLVL.

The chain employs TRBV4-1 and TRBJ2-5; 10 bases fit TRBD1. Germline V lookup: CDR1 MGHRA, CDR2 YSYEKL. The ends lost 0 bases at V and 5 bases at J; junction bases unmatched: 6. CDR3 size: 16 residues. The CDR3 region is CASSQDGTGVGETQYF. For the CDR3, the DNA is TGCGCCAGCAGCCAAGATGGGACAGGGGTGGGCGAGACCCAGTACTTC.

The CDR3 DNA reads TGTGCTAGTGGTACGGGAGAGAGCACAGATACGCAGTATTTT. Its protein product is CASGTGESTDTQYF. The V and J genes are TRBV12-5 and TRBJ2-3; D is perhaps TRBD2 (6 bases). V shed 5 bases and J shed 0 bases, with 9 bases lying between them. Germline loops: CDR1 LGHNT, CDR2 FRNRAP. CDR3 length: 14 residues.

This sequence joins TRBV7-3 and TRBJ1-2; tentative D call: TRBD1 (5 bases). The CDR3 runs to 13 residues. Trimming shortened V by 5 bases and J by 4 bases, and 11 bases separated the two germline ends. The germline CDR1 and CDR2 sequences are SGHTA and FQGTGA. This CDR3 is CASSPGGIYGYTF. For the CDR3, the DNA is TGTGCCAGCAGCCCCGGGGGTATCTATGGCTACACCTTC.

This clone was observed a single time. CDR3 DNA: TGTGCCAGCTCACCACGAGTGGATTCACCCCTCCACTTT. This gives the protein CASSPRVDSPLHF. The chain carries TRBV18 and TRBJ1-6; D ambiguous. Germline assignment: CDR1 KGHSH and CDR2 LQKENI. V was clipped by 1 base and J by 8 bases, with 6 bases between them. This CDR3 is 13 amino acids long.

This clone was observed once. The CDR3 protein is CASSVRDTNEKLFF. The CDR3 DNA reads as TGCGCCAGCAGCGTCCGGGACACTAATGAAAAACTGTTTTTT. The genes are TRBV5-1 and TRBJ1-4, with D possibly matching TRBD1 (5 bases). CDR1 is SGHRS, CDR2 YFSETQ, per germline. This CDR3 has 14 amino acids. Trimming took off 4 bases at V and 2 bases at J, with 9 bases between the two ends.

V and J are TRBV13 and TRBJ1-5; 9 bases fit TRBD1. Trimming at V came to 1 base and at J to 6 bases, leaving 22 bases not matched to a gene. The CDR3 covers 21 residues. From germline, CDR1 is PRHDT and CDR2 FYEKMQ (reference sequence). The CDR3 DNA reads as TGTGCCAGCAGCTTAGTTCGATCGGCCTATGGACGGACAGGGGAAAGTCAGCCCCAGCATTTT. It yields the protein CASSLVRSAYGRTGESQPQHF.

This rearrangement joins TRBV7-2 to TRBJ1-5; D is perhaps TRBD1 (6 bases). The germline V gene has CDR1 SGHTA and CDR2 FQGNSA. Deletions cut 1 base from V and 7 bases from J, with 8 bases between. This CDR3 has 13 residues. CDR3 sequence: CASSLEGGQPQHF. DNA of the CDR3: TGTGCCAGCAGCTTAGAGGGGGGCCAGCCCCAGCATTTT. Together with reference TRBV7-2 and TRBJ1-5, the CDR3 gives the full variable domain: GAGVSQSPSNKVTEKGKDVELRCDPISGHTALYWYRQSLGQGLEFLIYFQGNSAPDKSGLPSDRFSAERTGGSVSTLTIQRTQQEDSAVYLCASSLEGGQPQHFGDGTRLSIL.

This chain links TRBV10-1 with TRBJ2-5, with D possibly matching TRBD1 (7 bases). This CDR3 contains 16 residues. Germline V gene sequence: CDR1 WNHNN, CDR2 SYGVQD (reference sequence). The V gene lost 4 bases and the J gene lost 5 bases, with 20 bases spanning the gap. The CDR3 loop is CASSASRGGGQETQYF. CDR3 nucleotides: TGCGCCAGCAGTGCTTCCCGAGGAGGGGGCCAGGAGACCCAGTACTTC.

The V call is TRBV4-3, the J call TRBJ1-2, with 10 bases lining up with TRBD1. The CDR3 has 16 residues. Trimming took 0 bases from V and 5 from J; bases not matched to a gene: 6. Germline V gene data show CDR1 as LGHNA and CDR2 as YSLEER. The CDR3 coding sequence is TGCGCCAGCAGCCAAGATGTTAGGACAGGGGGTTATGGCTACACCTTC. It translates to CASSQDVRTGGYGYTF.